This entry is about one T cell receptor beta chain. At the DNA level, this CDR3 is encoded by other sequences in the same sample as well. This record belongs to a study of blood T cell repertoires in COVID-19. At the level of the study: Researchers got acute and convalescent COVID-19 samples from the United States, Italy and Spain.

The V gene end was trimmed by 5 bases and the J gene end by 1 base; junction bases not matched to a gene: 3. Germline V CDR1 and CDR2: SGHTA, FQGNSA. The CDR3 contains 14 residues. Sequenced by immunoSEQ multiplex PCR; TCRdb stores in-frame clones only, minus some. The sample lists about 200,000 clones; 85% to 90% were seen once. The chain recombines TRBV7-2 with TRBJ2-3, with 7 bases that match TRBD1. The sample taken for sequencing was PBMCs or T cells enriched from blood (not recorded which). The clonotype comes from a man aged 25-45 years who had recovered from COVID-19. The CDR3: CASSLGQGTDTQYF. CDR3 nucleotides: TGTGCCAGCAGCCTAGGACAGGGCACAGATACGCAGTATTTT.